This T cell receptor beta chain was found in a study of blood T cell repertoires in COVID-19. Study-wide background: Samples taken during acute and convalescent COVID-19 were collected in the United States, Italy and Spain.

J gave up 6 bases and V 4 bases, and 4 bases lay outside the gene matches. This CDR3 has 15 amino acids. From germline, CDR1 is LGHDT and CDR2 YNNKEL (reference sequence). Per the authors' pipeline: Amplification of reference gene primers was used by the study to estimate nucleated cell counts. The protocol was immunoSEQ multiplex PCR, while the TCRdb copy is restricted to in-frame clones and leaves out a portion. That table furnishes V, J and clone size, whereas the DNA furnished D and trimming. The data hold fewer than 150,000 clones, with around 87% observed a single time. In its sample, this clone was seen once.

The gene calls are TRBV3-1 (or the pseudogene TRBV3-2) and TRBJ2-5; 14 bases agree with TRBD2. The specimen was peripheral blood. The sequence was obtained from a woman aged 50 to 60 who had recovered from COVID-19. In DNA, the CDR3 is TGTGCCAGCAGCCCGGGACTAGCGGGAGTCAAGACCCAGTACTTC. Translation gives CASSPGLAGVKTQYF.